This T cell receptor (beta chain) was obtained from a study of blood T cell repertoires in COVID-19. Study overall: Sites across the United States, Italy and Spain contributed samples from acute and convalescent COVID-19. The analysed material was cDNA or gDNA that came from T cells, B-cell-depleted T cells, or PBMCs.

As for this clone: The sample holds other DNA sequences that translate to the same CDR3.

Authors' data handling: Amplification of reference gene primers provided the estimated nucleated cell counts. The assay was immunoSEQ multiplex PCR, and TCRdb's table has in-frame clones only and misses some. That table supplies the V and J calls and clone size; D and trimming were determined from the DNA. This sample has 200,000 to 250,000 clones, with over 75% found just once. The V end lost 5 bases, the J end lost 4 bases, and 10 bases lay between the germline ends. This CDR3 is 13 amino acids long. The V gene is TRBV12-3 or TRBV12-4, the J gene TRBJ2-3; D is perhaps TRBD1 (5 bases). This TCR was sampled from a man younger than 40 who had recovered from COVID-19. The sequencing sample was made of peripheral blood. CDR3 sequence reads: CASSLQGPDTQYF. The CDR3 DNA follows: TGTGCCAGCAGTCTTCAGGGTCCAGATACGCAGTATTTT.